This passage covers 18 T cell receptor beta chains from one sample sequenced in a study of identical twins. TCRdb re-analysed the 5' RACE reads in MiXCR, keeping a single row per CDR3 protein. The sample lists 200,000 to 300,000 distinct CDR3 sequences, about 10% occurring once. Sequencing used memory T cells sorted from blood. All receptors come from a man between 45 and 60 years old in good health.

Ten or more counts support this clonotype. In nucleotides, the CDR3 is TGTGCCAGCCACCACTGGAGCTCCTATAATTCACCCCTCCACTTT. Translating it yields CASHHWSSYNSPLHF. The V call is TRBV6-1, the J call TRBJ1-6; D gene uncertain. The germline CDR1 and CDR2 sequences are MNHNS and SASEGT. Trimming left V 8 bases short and J 0 bases short, with 11 bases between. This CDR3 region has 15 residues.

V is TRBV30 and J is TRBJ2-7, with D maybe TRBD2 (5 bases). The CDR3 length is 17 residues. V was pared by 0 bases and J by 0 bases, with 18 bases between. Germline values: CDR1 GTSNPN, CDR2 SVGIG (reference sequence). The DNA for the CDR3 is TGTGCCTGGAGTGTAGACGTATCACCGGGATACTCCTACGAGCAGTACTTC. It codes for CAWSVDVSPGYSYEQYF.

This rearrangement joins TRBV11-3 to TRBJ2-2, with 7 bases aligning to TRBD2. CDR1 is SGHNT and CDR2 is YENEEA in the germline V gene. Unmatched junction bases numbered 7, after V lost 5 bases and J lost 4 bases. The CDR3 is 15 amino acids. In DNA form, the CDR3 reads TGTGCCAGCAGCCCTGGCGGGAGTTCCACCGGGGAGCTGTTTTTT. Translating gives CASSPGGSSTGELFF.

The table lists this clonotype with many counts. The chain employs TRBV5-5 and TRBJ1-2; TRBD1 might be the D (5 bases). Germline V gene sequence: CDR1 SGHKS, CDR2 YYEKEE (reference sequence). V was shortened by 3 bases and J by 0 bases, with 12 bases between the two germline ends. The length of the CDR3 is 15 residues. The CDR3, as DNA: TGTGCCAGCAGCTCGGGGGTGGGGGCTAACTATGGCTACACCTTC. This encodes CASSSGVGANYGYTF.

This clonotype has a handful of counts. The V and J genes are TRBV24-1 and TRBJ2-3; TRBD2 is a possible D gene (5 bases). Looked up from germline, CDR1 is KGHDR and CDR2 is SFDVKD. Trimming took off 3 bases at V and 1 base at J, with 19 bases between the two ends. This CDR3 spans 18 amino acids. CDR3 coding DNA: TGTGCCACCAGTGATCCATCCCCGTCCGAGGGAGGCACAGATACGCAGTATTTT. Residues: CATSDPSPSEGGTDTQYF.

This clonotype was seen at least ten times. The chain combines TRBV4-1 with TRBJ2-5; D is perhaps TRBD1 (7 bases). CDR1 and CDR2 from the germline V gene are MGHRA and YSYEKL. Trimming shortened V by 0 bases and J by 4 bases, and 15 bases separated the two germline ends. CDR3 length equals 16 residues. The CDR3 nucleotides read TGCGCCAGCAGCCAAGATAGGAGGGGGCCGCGAGAGACCCAGTACTTC. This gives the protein CASSQDRRGPRETQYF.

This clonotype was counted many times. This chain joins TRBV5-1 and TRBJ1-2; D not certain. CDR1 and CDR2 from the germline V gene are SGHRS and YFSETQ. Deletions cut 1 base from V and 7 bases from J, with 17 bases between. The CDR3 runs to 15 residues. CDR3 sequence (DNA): TGCGCCAGCAGCTTGCTCGTCAGTTCTCAAAGTGGCTACACCTTC. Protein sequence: CASSLLVSSQSGYTF.

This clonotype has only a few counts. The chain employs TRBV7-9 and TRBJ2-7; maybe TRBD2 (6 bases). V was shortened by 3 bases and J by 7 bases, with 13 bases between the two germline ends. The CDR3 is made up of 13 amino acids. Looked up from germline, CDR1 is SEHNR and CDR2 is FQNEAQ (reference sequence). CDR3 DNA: TGTGCCAGCAGCTTCCCCGGGAGCGGAGAGCAGTACTTC. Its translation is CASSFPGSGEQYF.

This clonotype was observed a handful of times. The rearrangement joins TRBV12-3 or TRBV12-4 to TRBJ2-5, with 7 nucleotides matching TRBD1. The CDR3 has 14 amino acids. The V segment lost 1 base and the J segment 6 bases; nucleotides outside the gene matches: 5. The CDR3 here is CASSLGARGQTQYF. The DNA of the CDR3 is TGTGCCAGCAGTTTAGGAGCGAGGGGGCAGACCCAGTACTTC.

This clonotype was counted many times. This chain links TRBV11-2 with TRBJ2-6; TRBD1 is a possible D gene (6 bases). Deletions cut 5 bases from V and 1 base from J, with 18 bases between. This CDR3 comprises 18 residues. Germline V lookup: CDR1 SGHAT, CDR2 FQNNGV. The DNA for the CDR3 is TGTGCCAGCAGCAGGCAGACAGGCCCGGGATCTGGGGCCAACGTCCTGACTTTC. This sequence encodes CASSRQTGPGSGANVLTF.

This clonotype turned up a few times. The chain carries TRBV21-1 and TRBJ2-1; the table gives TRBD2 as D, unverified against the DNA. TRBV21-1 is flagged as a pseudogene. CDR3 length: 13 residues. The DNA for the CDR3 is TGTCTCCCGCCGGCTACTCGGGGGAATGAGCAGTTCTTC. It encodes CLPPATRGNEQFF.

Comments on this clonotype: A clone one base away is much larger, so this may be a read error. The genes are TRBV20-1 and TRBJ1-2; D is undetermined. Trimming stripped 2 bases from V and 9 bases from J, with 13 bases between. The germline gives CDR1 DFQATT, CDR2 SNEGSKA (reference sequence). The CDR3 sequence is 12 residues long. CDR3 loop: CSARSARLSYTF. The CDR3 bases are TGCAGTGCTAGATCCGCCCGTTTGAGCTACACCTTC.

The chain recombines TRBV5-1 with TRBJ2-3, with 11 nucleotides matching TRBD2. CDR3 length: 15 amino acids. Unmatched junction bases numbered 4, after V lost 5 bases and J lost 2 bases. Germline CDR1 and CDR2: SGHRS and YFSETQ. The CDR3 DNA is TGCGCCAGCAGAACTAGCGGGAGACCCACAGATACGCAGTATTTT. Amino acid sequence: CASRTSGRPTDTQYF.

DNA of the CDR3: TGTGCCAGCAGCTTAAACCTATGGACAGACGGGGATACGCAGTATTTT. Its translation: CASSLNLWTDGDTQYF. The chain uses TRBV7-9 and TRBJ2-3, with TRBD1 as a possible D gene (6 bases). Germline assignment: CDR1 SEHNR and CDR2 FQNEAQ (reference sequence). The CDR3 contains 16 residues. The ends were cut back, 2 bases at V and 6 bases at J, with 18 bases in the middle.

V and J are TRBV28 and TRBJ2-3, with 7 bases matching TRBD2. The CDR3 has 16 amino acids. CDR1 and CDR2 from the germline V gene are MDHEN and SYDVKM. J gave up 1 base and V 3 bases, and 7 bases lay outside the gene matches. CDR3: CASSLGLADGTDTQYF. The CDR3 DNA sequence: TGTGCCAGCAGTTTGGGCCTAGCGGACGGCACAGATACGCAGTATTTT.

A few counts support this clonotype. CDR3 in amino acids: CASQENSYEQYF. For the CDR3, the DNA is TGTGCCAGCCAAGAAAACTCCTACGAGCAGTACTTC. The chain combines TRBV6-5 with TRBJ2-7, with D unresolved. The germline gives CDR1 MNHEY, CDR2 SVGAGI. CDR3 length equals 12 residues. V gave up 8 bases and J gave up 0 bases, with 8 bases separating them.

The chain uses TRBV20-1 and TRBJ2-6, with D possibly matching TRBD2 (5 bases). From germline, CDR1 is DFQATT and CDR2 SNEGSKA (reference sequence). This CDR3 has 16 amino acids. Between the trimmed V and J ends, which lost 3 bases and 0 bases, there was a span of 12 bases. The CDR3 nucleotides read TGCAGTGCTAGTCTGGCGGGTTTCTCTGGGGCCAACGTCCTGACTTTC. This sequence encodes CSASLAGFSGANVLTF.

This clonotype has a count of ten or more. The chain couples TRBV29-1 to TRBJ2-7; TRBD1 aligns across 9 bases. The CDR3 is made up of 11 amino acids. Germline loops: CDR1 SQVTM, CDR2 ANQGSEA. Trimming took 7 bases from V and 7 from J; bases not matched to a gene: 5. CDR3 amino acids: CSAGQGFEQYF. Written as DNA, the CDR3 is TGCAGCGCAGGACAGGGGTTTGAGCAGTACTTC.